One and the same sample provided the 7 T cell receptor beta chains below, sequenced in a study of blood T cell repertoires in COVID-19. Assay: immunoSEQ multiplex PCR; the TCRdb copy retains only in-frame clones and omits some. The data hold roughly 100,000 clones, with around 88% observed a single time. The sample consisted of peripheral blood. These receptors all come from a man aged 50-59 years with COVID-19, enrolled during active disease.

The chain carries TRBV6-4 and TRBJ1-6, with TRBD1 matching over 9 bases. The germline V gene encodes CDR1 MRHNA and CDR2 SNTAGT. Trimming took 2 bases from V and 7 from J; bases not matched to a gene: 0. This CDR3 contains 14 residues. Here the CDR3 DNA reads TGTGCCAGCAGTGACGGGACAGGGAATTCACCCCTCCACTTT. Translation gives CASSDGTGNSPLHF.

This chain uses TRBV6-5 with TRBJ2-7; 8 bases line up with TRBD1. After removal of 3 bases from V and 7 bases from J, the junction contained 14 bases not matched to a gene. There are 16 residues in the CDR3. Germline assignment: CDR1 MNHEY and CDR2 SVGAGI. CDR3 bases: TGTGCCAGCAGTTATGACGTTCGGGACAGGTGGAGGGAGCAGTACTTC. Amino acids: CASSYDVRDRWREQYF.

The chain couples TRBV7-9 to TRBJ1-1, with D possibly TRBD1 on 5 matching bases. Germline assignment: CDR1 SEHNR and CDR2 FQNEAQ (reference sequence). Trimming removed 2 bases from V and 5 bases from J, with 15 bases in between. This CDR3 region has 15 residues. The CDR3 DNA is TGTGCCAGCAGCTTAATGGGAGGGGTAGAGACTGAAGCTTTCTTT. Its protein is CASSLMGGVETEAFF. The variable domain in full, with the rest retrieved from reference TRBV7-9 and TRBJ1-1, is DTGVSQNPRHKITKRGQNVTFRCDPISEHNRLYWYRQTLGQGPEFLTYFQNEAQLEKSRLLSDRFSAERPKGSFSTLEIQRTEQGDSAMYLCASSLMGGVETEAFFGQGTRLTVV.

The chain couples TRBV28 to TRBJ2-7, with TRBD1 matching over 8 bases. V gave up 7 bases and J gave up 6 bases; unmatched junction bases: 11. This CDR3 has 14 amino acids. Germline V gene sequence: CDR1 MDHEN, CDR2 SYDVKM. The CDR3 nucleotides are TGTGCCAGCACCACCGGGACAGGAGGGATCGAGCAGTACTTC. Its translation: CASTTGTGGIEQYF.

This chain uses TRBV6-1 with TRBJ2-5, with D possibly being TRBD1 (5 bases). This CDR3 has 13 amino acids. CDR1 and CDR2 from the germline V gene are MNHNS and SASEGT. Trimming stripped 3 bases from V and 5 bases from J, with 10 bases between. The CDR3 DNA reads TGTGCCAGCAGTGATTCAGGGTGGGAGACCCAGTACTTC. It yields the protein CASSDSGWETQYF.

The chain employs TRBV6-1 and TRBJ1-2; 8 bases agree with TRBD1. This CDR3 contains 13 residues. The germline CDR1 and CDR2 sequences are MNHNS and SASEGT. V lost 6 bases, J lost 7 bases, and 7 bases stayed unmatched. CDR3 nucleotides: TGTGCCAGCAGCCCGACAGGGGAGATTGGCTACACCTTC. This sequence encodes CASSPTGEIGYTF.

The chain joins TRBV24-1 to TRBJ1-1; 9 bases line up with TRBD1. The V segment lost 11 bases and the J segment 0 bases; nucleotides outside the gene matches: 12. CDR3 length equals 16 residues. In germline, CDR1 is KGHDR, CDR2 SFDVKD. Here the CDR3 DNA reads TGTGCCATCACTAAAGGGACAGGGAGTATGAACACTGAAGCTTTCTTT. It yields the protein CAITKGTGSMNTEAFF.